A single sample is the source of the 29 T cell receptor beta chains below, sequenced in a study of cytomegalovirus exposure and HLA in healthy donors. Researchers ran the PCR with 60 Vbeta and 13 Jbeta primers. Repertoires were generated with immunoSEQ multiplex PCR, while TCRdb's copy carries only in-frame clones and drops some. The sample includes 150,000 to 200,000 clones, more than 75% of them seen just once. The sample comprised PBMCs. Receptors originate from a girl under three years old in good health and CMV-seronegative.

CDR3 coding DNA: TGTGCCAGTAGTAGCGGGAGGGCGAACACCGGGGAGCTGTTTTTT. It translates to CASSSGRANTGELFF. The chain uses TRBV19 and TRBJ2-2; 9 bases are a match to TRBD2. Germline-derived CDR1 and CDR2 are LNHDA and SQIVND (reference sequence). V lost 4 bases and J lost 0; bases outside the gene matches: 0. The CDR3 totals 15 residues.

The V call is TRBV27, the J call TRBJ2-6; TRBD1 might be the D (5 bases). The V gene's germline CDR1 is MNHEY and CDR2 SMNVEV (reference sequence). The V end lost 2 bases, the J end lost 1 base, and 6 bases lay between the germline ends. The CDR3 is 15 residues long. CDR3: CASSLTGSGANVLTF. CDR3 coding DNA: TGTGCCAGCAGTTTAACAGGATCTGGGGCCAACGTCCTGACTTTC.

The chain employs TRBV5-1 and TRBJ2-2; no firm D call. CDR1 is SGHRS, CDR2 YFSETQ, per germline. The V end lost 0 bases, the J end lost 7 bases, and 16 bases lay between the germline ends. The CDR3 runs 16 residues. In DNA form, the CDR3 reads TGCGCCAGCAGCTTGGAGGCTAGAAGGTTAGGCGGGGAGCTGTTTTTT. Its protein is CASSLEARRLGGELFF.

This chain links TRBV10-2 with TRBJ2-1, with D hard to call. With 3 bases removed from V and 2 bases from J, the gap between germline ends came to 11 bases. The CDR3 has 15 residues. Germline V lookup: CDR1 WSHSY, CDR2 SAAADI. CDR3 sequence: CASSDSIPPYNEQFF. In nucleotides, the CDR3 is TGCGCCAGCAGTGACAGTATCCCGCCCTACAATGAGCAGTTCTTC.

The V gene is TRBV4-2, the J gene TRBJ2-7; 13 nucleotides match TRBD2. V lost 2 bases, J lost 6 bases, and 10 bases stayed unmatched. The CDR3 consists of 17 residues. Germline V lookup: CDR1 LGHNA, CDR2 YNFKEQ. This CDR3 reads CASSQIGLAGDLREQYF. Written as DNA, the CDR3 is TGTGCCAGCAGCCAAATTGGACTAGCGGGAGACTTGCGCGAGCAGTACTTC.

V is TRBV7-9 and J is TRBJ2-2; the D gene is possibly TRBD1 (6 bases). The V end was cut by 5 bases, the J end by 5 bases, with 18 bases between. The CDR3 is 16 amino acids. CDR1 SEHNR and CDR2 FQNEAQ come from the germline V gene (reference sequence). DNA of the CDR3: TGTGCCAGCAGCCCAAGCAGGGGAAGGGGGACCGGGGAGCTGTTTTTT. It specifies CASSPSRGRGTGELFF.

The CDR3: CASSYGGGNEQFF. The DNA for the CDR3 is TGTGCCAGCAGTTACGGCGGGGGCAATGAGCAGTTCTTC. This chain links TRBV6-5 with TRBJ2-1; 7 bases are shared with TRBD2. The V gene's germline CDR1 is MNHEY and CDR2 SVGAGI. CDR3 length: 13 residues. V dropped 2 bases and J dropped 6; count of bases not matched to a gene: 1.

The V gene is TRBV19, the J gene TRBJ2-4; TRBD2 matches at 8 bases. The germline V gene encodes CDR1 LNHDA and CDR2 SQIVND (reference sequence). The ends lost 7 bases at V and 4 bases at J; junction bases unmatched: 6. The CDR3 extends over 14 amino acids. The CDR3 sequence is CASNRAGVKNIQYF. The CDR3 coding sequence is TGTGCCAGTAATCGAGCGGGGGTAAAAAACATTCAGTACTTC.

This clone was observed once. CDR3 sequence reads: CASSSIEGQSQYF. The CDR3 DNA follows: TGTGCCAGCTCATCGATAGAAGGACAATCTCAGTACTTC. V is TRBV18 and J is TRBJ2-4, with D possibly matching TRBD1 (5 bases). Germline lookup yields CDR1 KGHSH and CDR2 LQKENI. The CDR3 length is 13 residues. V lost 5 bases and J lost 12, with 17 bases in between. The whole variable domain, remainder taken from reference TRBV18 and TRBJ2-4, is NAGVMQNPRHLVRRRGQEARLRCSPMKGHSHVYWYRQLPEEGLKFMVYLQKENIIDESGMPKERFSAEFPKEGPSILRIQQVVRGDSAAYFCASSSIEGQSQYFGAGTRLSVL.

The chain employs TRBV13 and TRBJ1-2; the match to TRBD1 covers 7 bases. Germline V gene sequence: CDR1 PRHDT, CDR2 FYEKMQ (reference sequence). The CDR3 consists of 13 residues. V lost 4 bases to trimming and J lost 7 bases; unmatched junction nucleotides: 6. Here the CDR3 DNA reads TGTGCCAGCAGCTACACAGGGGAGCCTGGCTACACCTTC. Its translation is CASSYTGEPGYTF.

The chain combines TRBV7-9 with TRBJ1-4; D is undetermined. The CDR3 consists of 13 residues. With 2 bases removed from V and 7 bases from J, the gap between germline ends came to 8 bases. CDR1 SEHNR and CDR2 FQNEAQ come from the germline V gene (reference sequence). DNA of the CDR3: TGTGCCAGCAGCTTAAAAGAGCGTGAAAAACTGTTTTTT. This translates into CASSLKEREKLFF. Variable domain in full (rest from reference TRBV7-9 and TRBJ1-4): DTGVSQNPRHKITKRGQNVTFRCDPISEHNRLYWYRQTLGQGPEFLTYFQNEAQLEKSRLLSDRFSAERPKGSFSTLEIQRTEQGDSAMYLCASSLKEREKLFFGSGTQLSVL.

This rearrangement joins TRBV7-8 to TRBJ2-5; TRBD2 matches at 8 bases. This CDR3 spans 17 amino acids. Germline CDR1 SGHVS, CDR2 FQNEAQ. The V and J ends lost 5 bases and 2 bases, in that order; junction bases with no gene match: 13. CDR3 amino acids: CASSGRRGGFTQETQYF. CDR3 sequence (DNA): TGTGCCAGCAGCGGACGCCGGGGGGGTTTTACACAAGAGACCCAGTACTTC.

V is TRBV5-1 and J is TRBJ2-6, with D unclear. The CDR3 consists of 15 residues. The V gene lost 0 bases and the J gene lost 0 bases, with 4 bases spanning the gap. Germline CDR1 reads SGHRS; CDR2 reads YFSETQ. DNA of the CDR3: TGCGCCAGCAGCTTGGGAGGCTCTGGGGCCAACGTCCTGACTTTC. This sequence encodes CASSLGGSGANVLTF.

This chain joins TRBV14 and TRBJ2-7; no clear D. CDR1 and CDR2 from the germline V gene are SGHDN and FVKESK. This CDR3 is 13 amino acids long. Trimming shortened V by 0 bases and J by 7 bases, and 10 bases separated the two germline ends. CDR3 nucleotides: TGTGCCAGCAGCCAAGATGTATTCAGAGAGCAGTACTTC. Its translation: CASSQDVFREQYF. The whole variable domain, filled in from reference TRBV14 and TRBJ2-7, reads EAGVTQFPSHSVIEKGQTVTLRCDPISGHDNLYWYRRVMGKEIKFLLHFVKESKQDESGMPNNRFLAERTGGTYSTLKVQPAELEDSGVYFCASSQDVFREQYFGPGTRLTVT.

The chain carries TRBV18 and TRBJ1-5; 11 nucleotides align to TRBD1. The CDR3 has 16 residues. Per the germline V gene, CDR1 is KGHSH and CDR2 is LQKENI. Trimming at V came to 3 bases and at J to 0 bases, leaving 1 base not matched to a gene. This CDR3 is CASSPDRGLSNQPQHF. The CDR3 region has the DNA TGTGCCAGCTCACCGGACAGGGGGCTTAGCAATCAGCCCCAGCATTTT.

The V and J genes are TRBV7-9 and TRBJ1-1; the match to TRBD1 covers 7 bases. Unmatched junction bases numbered 2, after V lost 3 bases and J lost 1 base. Germline CDR1 reads SEHNR; CDR2 reads FQNEAQ (reference sequence). The CDR3 extends over 14 amino acids. In nucleotides, the CDR3 is TGTGCCAGCAGCTTGGGACAGACGAACACTGAAGCTTTCTTT. This sequence encodes CASSLGQTNTEAFF.

The gene calls are TRBV9 and TRBJ2-7; maybe TRBD1 (6 bases). The ends were cut back, 4 bases at V and 1 base at J, with 15 bases in the middle. This CDR3 is 15 amino acids long. In germline, CDR1 is SGDLS, CDR2 YYNGEE. The CDR3 sequence: CASSPASTGSYEQYF. The CDR3 region has the DNA TGTGCCAGCAGCCCTGCTTCGACAGGTTCCTACGAGCAGTACTTC.

CDR3 residues: CSALINTEAFF. In DNA, the CDR3 is TGCAGCGCTCTAATCAACACTGAAGCTTTCTTT. This chain joins TRBV29-1 and TRBJ1-1; D is uncertain. V was clipped by 7 bases and J by 2 bases, with 8 bases between them. Germline values: CDR1 SQVTM, CDR2 ANQGSEA. The CDR3 totals 11 residues.

The chain employs TRBV7-2 and TRBJ1-2; 7 nucleotides align to TRBD1. The germline gives CDR1 SGHTA, CDR2 FQGNSA. CDR3 size: 13 residues. V lost 6 bases to trimming and J lost 8 bases; unmatched junction nucleotides: 9. The CDR3 here is CASRLSTGNGYTF. The CDR3 DNA reads TGTGCCAGCAGGCTATCGACAGGGAACGGCTACACCTTC. Full variable domain (rest looked up from reference TRBV7-2 and TRBJ1-2): GAGVSQSPSNKVTEKGKDVELRCDPISGHTALYWYRQSLGQGLEFLIYFQGNSAPDKSGLPSDRFSAERTGGSVSTLTIQRTQQEDSAVYLCASRLSTGNGYTFGSGTRLTVV.

Notes on this clone: This sample also contains other DNA sequences that code for the same CDR3. The chain joins TRBV12-5 to TRBJ1-1, with D perhaps matching TRBD1 (6 bases). Trimming left V 2 bases short and J 2 bases short, with 15 bases between. CDR1 is LGHNT, CDR2 FRNRAP, per germline. This CDR3 has 16 residues. This CDR3 reads CASGLPSGGVNTEAFF. The CDR3 coding sequence is TGTGCTAGTGGTTTGCCCAGCGGGGGCGTTAACACTGAAGCTTTCTTT.

V is TRBV19 and J is TRBJ2-1; TRBD1 matches 9 bases. J gave up 6 bases and V 0 bases, and 6 bases lay outside the gene matches. The germline V gene has CDR1 LNHDA and CDR2 SQIVND (reference sequence). The CDR3 is made up of 16 amino acids. The CDR3 region has the DNA TGTGCCAGTAGTATAGAAGTGACAGGGGGAGGCAATGAGCAGTTCTTC. Its protein product is CASSIEVTGGGNEQFF.

The chain is built from TRBV7-9 and TRBJ2-3; perhaps TRBD2 as D (6 bases). The CDR3 loop spans 16 amino acids. V lost 4 bases and J lost 4, with 18 bases in between. Per germline, CDR1 SEHNR and CDR2 FQNEAQ (reference sequence). The CDR3 DNA is TGTGCCAGCAGCTCCGGGGGAGGACTACTCGCAGATACGCAGTATTTT. The encoded protein is CASSSGGGLLADTQYF.

This chain connects TRBV10-3 to TRBJ2-1; TRBD2 matches 12 bases. Germline V lookup: CDR1 ENHRY, CDR2 SYGVKD. The CDR3 runs to 16 residues. Trimming took 5 bases from V and 0 from J; bases not matched to a gene: 2. The CDR3 loop is CAISSGLAGSYNEQFF. The CDR3 nucleotides read TGTGCCATCAGTTCGGGACTAGCGGGCTCCTACAATGAGCAGTTCTTC.

The gene calls are TRBV4-1 and TRBJ1-2; weak D call: TRBD1 (5 bases). V shed 4 bases and J shed 7 bases, with 16 bases lying between them. Per germline, CDR1 MGHRA and CDR2 YSYEKL. This CDR3 spans 14 amino acids. The CDR3 protein is CASSPRQCCVGYTF. The CDR3 DNA follows: TGCGCCAGCAGCCCTCGACAGTGCTGCGTTGGCTACACCTTC.

This clone was seen just once. The rearrangement links TRBV11-2 to TRBJ2-1, with 9 bases aligning to TRBD1. The CDR3 spans 17 residues. J lost 4 bases, V lost 3 bases, and 10 bases had no gene match. CDR1 and CDR2 from the germline V gene are SGHAT and FQNNGV. The CDR3 is CASSFNDRGLPYNEQFF. CDR3 nucleotide sequence: TGTGCCAGCAGCTTCAACGACAGGGGGTTACCTTACAATGAGCAGTTCTTC.

The V gene is TRBV10-3, the J gene TRBJ2-3; 8 positions agree with TRBD1. This CDR3 is 13 amino acids long. V gave up 7 bases and J gave up 4 bases; unmatched junction bases: 4. Germline V gene lookup returns CDR1 ENHRY and CDR2 SYGVKD. The DNA for the CDR3 is TGTGCCATCACGGACAGGGCATCAGATACGCAGTATTTT. It specifies CAITDRASDTQYF.

The rearrangement uses TRBV19 and TRBJ1-2, with 8 bases identical to TRBD1. Germline V gene sequence: CDR1 LNHDA, CDR2 SQIVND (reference sequence). The junction had 7 bases not matched to a gene; V was cut back by 5 bases and J by 2 bases. The CDR3 extends over 15 amino acids. DNA of the CDR3: TGTGCCAGTAGTGGACAGGGTAGGACCAACTATGGCTACACCTTC. Protein: CASSGQGRTNYGYTF.

V and J are TRBV7-6 and TRBJ1-1, with D hard to call. Trimming took off 2 bases at V and 7 bases at J, with 8 bases between the two ends. The germline CDR1 and CDR2 sequences are SGHVS and FNYEAQ. The CDR3 runs to 12 residues. CDR3 sequence (DNA): TGTGCCAGCAGCTTATCCGGGAGTGAAGCTTTCTTT. This codes for CASSLSGSEAFF.

This chain joins TRBV5-1 and TRBJ2-7; a possible D gene is TRBD2 (7 bases). The CDR3 is made up of 15 amino acids. Germline assignment: CDR1 SGHRS and CDR2 YFSETQ. Between the trimmed V and J ends, which lost 1 base and 6 bases, there was a span of 17 bases. CDR3 in amino acids: CASSLPYLGGREQYF. The CDR3 coding sequence is TGCGCCAGCAGCTTGCCCTATTTGGGGGGGCGCGAGCAGTACTTC.